The 17 T cell receptor beta chains reported below all come from one sample, sequenced in a study of cytomegalovirus exposure and HLA in healthy donors. Vbeta (60) and Jbeta (13) primers were used in the PCR. Only in-frame clones appear in the TCRdb table, and some are missing; sequencing was by immunoSEQ multiplex PCR. The sample includes 150,000 to 200,000 clones, around 77% seen only once; the top ten take 1.5% to 2%. The sequenced material came from PBMCs. These receptors were collected from a woman aged 30 to 39 in good health and CMV-seronegative.

Concerning this clone: This specimen includes other DNA sequences encoding the same CDR3. V is TRBV5-1 and J is TRBJ1-2, with 9 bases fitting TRBD1. Per the germline V gene, CDR1 is SGHRS and CDR2 is YFSETQ. The junction had 2 bases not matched to a gene; V was cut back by 3 bases and J by 2 bases. The CDR3 has 14 amino acids. The CDR3 DNA reads TGCGCCAGCAGCTCCGGACAGGGGAACTATGGCTACACCTTC. This translates into CASSSGQGNYGYTF.

V and J are TRBV5-6 and TRBJ2-6; TRBD1 might be the D (5 bases). Trimming took 0 bases from V and 4 from J, leaving 11 bases between them. The CDR3 has 16 residues. CDR1 and CDR2 from the germline V gene are SGHDT and YYEEEE. In DNA, the CDR3 is TGTGCCAGCAGCTTGGCTGCCAGGGCAGGGGCCAACGTCCTGACTTTC. Translating it yields CASSLAARAGANVLTF.

The V gene is TRBV4-2, the J gene TRBJ1-2, with 7 bases that match TRBD1. Germline V gene sequence: CDR1 LGHNA, CDR2 YNFKEQ. The V segment lost 6 bases and the J segment 5 bases; nucleotides outside the gene matches: 15. CDR3 length equals 16 residues. The CDR3: CASRSVTGDMFYGYTF. In DNA, the CDR3 is TGTGCCAGCAGATCCGTCACAGGGGACATGTTTTATGGCTACACCTTC.

The gene calls are TRBV7-3 and TRBJ2-1; the match to TRBD1 covers 7 bases. CDR1 is SGHTA, CDR2 FQGTGA, per germline. The ends lost 6 bases at V and 9 bases at J; junction bases unmatched: 17. This CDR3 is 16 amino acids long. CDR3 loop: CASSYMGDSYVGEQFF. The CDR3 DNA follows: TGTGCCAGCAGTTACATGGGGGACAGTTATGTAGGTGAGCAGTTCTTC.

This chain joins TRBV5-1 and TRBJ2-5; D is possibly TRBD1 (5 bases). Germline V gives CDR1 SGHRS, CDR2 YFSETQ. The CDR3 spans 14 residues. The germline V and J ends were trimmed by 5 bases and 0 bases, with 11 bases remaining between them. CDR3 protein: CASRPDRNQETQYF. CDR3 in DNA: TGCGCCAGCAGGCCTGACAGAAACCAAGAGACCCAGTACTTC.

The chain combines TRBV7-2 with TRBJ2-5; D is unclear. The CDR3 has 14 residues. CDR1 is SGHTA, CDR2 FQGNSA, per germline. Trimming took 1 base from V and 6 from J, leaving 12 bases between them. CDR3 nucleotide sequence: TGTGCCAGCAGCTTAGGGCTCGGGTGGAAGACCCAGTACTTC. It codes for CASSLGLGWKTQYF.

As regards this clone: One end of the junction does not line up with germline, which may come from a read error. This chain connects TRBV7-7 to TRBJ2-7; D is unclear. The CDR3 spans 14 residues. CDR1 is SSHAT, CDR2 FNYEAQ, per germline (reference sequence). The CDR3 region is CASSLDFFSYEQYF. In nucleotides, the CDR3 is TGTGCTAGCAGCTTAGACTTTTTCTCCTACGAGCAGTACTTC.

This chain uses TRBV6-1 with TRBJ1-2; 8 nucleotides match TRBD1. Germline assignment: CDR1 MNHNS and CDR2 SASEGT. The CDR3 length is 13 residues. Trimming removed 6 bases from V and 3 bases from J; junction bases left unmatched: 3. The CDR3 reads CASRMGQDYGYTF. CDR3 nucleotide sequence: TGTGCCAGCAGGATGGGACAGGACTATGGCTACACCTTC.

The rearrangement joins TRBV30 to TRBJ1-3; D gene unclear. The V end was cut by 4 bases, the J end by 2 bases, with 6 bases between. This CDR3 spans 12 amino acids. CDR1 GTSNPN and CDR2 SVGIG come from the germline V gene (reference sequence). The CDR3 nucleotides are TGTGCCTGGACAGTCACTGGAAACACCATATATTTT. This translates into CAWTVTGNTIYF.

There are a few counts of this clone. V gene TRBV2 combines with J gene TRBJ2-2; D might be TRBD2 (5 bases). This CDR3 region has 15 residues. CDR1 SNHLY and CDR2 FYNNEI come from the germline V gene. Trimming stripped 4 bases from V and 4 bases from J, with 13 bases between. Here the CDR3 DNA reads TGTGCCAGCAGTGGGGCTAGCAGACTCACCGGGGAGCTGTTTTTT. Residues: CASSGASRLTGELFF. Using reference TRBV2 and TRBJ2-2 for the parts outside the CDR3, the full variable domain is EPEVTQTPSHQVTQMGQEVILRCVPISNHLYFYWYRQILGQKVEFLVSFYNNEISEKSEIFDDQFSVERPDGSNFTLKIRSTKLEDSAMYFCASSGASRLTGELFFGEGSRLTVL.

This rearrangement joins TRBV2 to TRBJ1-2; D gene ambiguous. Per germline, CDR1 SNHLY and CDR2 FYNNEI. Trimming took 11 bases from V and 7 from J, leaving 20 bases between them. This CDR3 spans 13 amino acids. CDR3 amino acids: CAGEAGKSLGYTF. CDR3 coding DNA: TGTGCCGGAGAGGCGGGGAAGTCTCTTGGCTACACCTTC.

The chain recombines TRBV6-6 with TRBJ2-7; D gene unclear. CDR3 size: 12 residues. CDR1 is MNHNY, CDR2 SVGAGI, per germline (reference sequence). The V gene lost 5 bases and the J gene lost 4 bases, with 9 bases spanning the gap. The DNA for the CDR3 is TGTGCCAGCAGTATGACTCGATACGAGCAGTACTTC. It codes for CASSMTRYEQYF.

This clone has just a few counts. This chain joins TRBV6-1 and TRBJ2-3, with TRBD2 matching 10 bases. Germline CDR1 reads MNHNS; CDR2 reads SASEGT. Trimming at V came to 6 bases and at J to 5 bases, leaving 2 bases not matched to a gene. The CDR3 is 13 residues long. As DNA, the CDR3 is TGTGCCAGCAGAAGGACTAGCGGAGATACGCAGTATTTT. This gives the protein CASRRTSGDTQYF.

The chain joins TRBV9 to TRBJ1-4; TRBD1 matches at 8 bases. Trimming removed 4 bases from V and 3 bases from J; junction bases left unmatched: 8. This CDR3 spans 16 amino acids. Germline CDR1 reads SGDLS; CDR2 reads YYNGEE. CDR3 region: CASSPRTGIPNEKLFF. The CDR3, as DNA: TGTGCCAGCAGCCCCAGGACAGGGATACCTAATGAAAAACTGTTTTTT. Drawing the rest from reference TRBV9 and TRBJ1-4, the complete variable domain is DSGVTQTPKHLITATGQRVTLRCSPRSGDLSVYWYQQSLDQGLQFLIQYYNGEERAKGNILERFSAQQFPDLHSELNLSSLELGDSALYFCASSPRTGIPNEKLFFGSGTQLSVL.

The gene calls are TRBV27 and TRBJ2-1; 10 nucleotides agree with TRBD2. V dropped 6 bases and J dropped 0; count of bases not matched to a gene: 8. The CDR3 loop spans 17 amino acids. Germline loops: CDR1 MNHEY, CDR2 SMNVEV (reference sequence). In DNA, the CDR3 is TGTGCCAGCAGGCCAAGACTAGCGGGTTACTCCTACAATGAGCAGTTCTTC. This encodes CASRPRLAGYSYNEQFF.

V is TRBV28 and J is TRBJ2-7; 8 nucleotides align to TRBD2. Germline CDR1 is MDHEN and CDR2 is SYDVKM. J lost 4 bases, V lost 4 bases, and 12 bases had no gene match. This CDR3 is built from 16 residues. The CDR3 loop reads CASSSHSGKSGYEQYF. CDR3 in DNA: TGTGCCAGCAGTTCACATAGCGGGAAGTCCGGTTACGAGCAGTACTTC.

The chain has TRBV19 and TRBJ1-1; 7 nucleotides match TRBD1. The V and J ends lost 9 bases and 8 bases, in that order; junction bases with no gene match: 12. There are 13 residues in the CDR3. CDR1 and CDR2 from the germline V gene are LNHDA and SQIVND (reference sequence). The CDR3 DNA is TGTGCCAGCGAGTGGGCAGGGGGAACGGAAGCTTTCTTT. It translates to CASEWAGGTEAFF.